This entry lists 30 T cell receptor beta chains sequenced from one sample in a study of blood T cell repertoires in COVID-19. Measured with immunoSEQ multiplex PCR; TCRdb has only the in-frame clones, and not every one. The table has about 140,000 clones, 84% seen once; the top ten hold 1.5% to 2%. Sequences were obtained from PBMCs or T cells enriched from blood (not recorded which). These receptors all come from a woman under 30 who had been exposed to COVID-19.

V usage is TRBV28 and J usage is TRBJ1-4, with D perhaps matching TRBD1 (6 bases). CDR1 MDHEN and CDR2 SYDVKM come from the germline V gene. The CDR3 length is 16 residues. V shed 10 bases and J shed 3 bases, with 21 bases lying between them. The CDR3 protein is CATYYAGGRSNEKLFF. CDR3 nucleotide sequence: TGTGCCACCTACTACGCGGGGGGCAGGTCTAATGAAAAACTGTTTTTT.

V and J are TRBV28 and TRBJ1-5; D is perhaps TRBD1 (6 bases). Trimming pared 6 bases from V and 1 base from J, leaving 10 bases between. CDR1 and CDR2 from the germline V gene are MDHEN and SYDVKM. The CDR3 runs 14 residues. The CDR3 DNA follows: TGTGCCAGCAGACCTCAGGGGAGCAATCAGCCCCAGCATTTT. It yields the protein CASRPQGSNQPQHF.

This chain links TRBV27 with TRBJ2-7, with D possibly matching TRBD1 (6 bases). Germline CDR1 reads MNHEY; CDR2 reads SMNVEV (reference sequence). The CDR3 is 14 residues long. V lost 6 bases, J lost 4 bases, and 16 bases lay in between. Here the CDR3 DNA reads TGTGCCAGCAGGACCGGGACACCACATTACGAGCAGTACTTC. This gives the protein CASRTGTPHYEQYF.

This rearrangement joins TRBV7-9 to TRBJ2-3, with 10 nucleotides matching TRBD2. The CDR3 has 15 amino acids. Germline V gene sequence: CDR1 SEHNR, CDR2 FQNEAQ (reference sequence). The junction had 6 bases not matched to a gene; V was cut back by 6 bases and J by 3 bases. CDR3 DNA: TGTGCCAGCAGTCTTGGGACTAGCGCTACAGATACGCAGTATTTT. Translating it yields CASSLGTSATDTQYF.

The rearrangement links TRBV28 to TRBJ1-5; a possible D gene is TRBD1 (5 bases). The CDR3 consists of 14 residues. With 5 bases removed from V and 8 bases from J, the gap between germline ends came to 16 bases. Germline V gene data show CDR1 as MDHEN and CDR2 as SYDVKM. CDR3 sequence: CASSLRQLLEPQHF. The DNA for the CDR3 is TGTGCCAGCAGTCTAAGACAGCTCCTTGAGCCCCAGCATTTT.

CDR3 in amino acids: CASSPHGGREREQYF. CDR3 nucleotides: TGTGCCAGCAGCCCCCATGGTGGGCGGGAACGCGAGCAGTACTTC. The V call is TRBV4-2, the J call TRBJ2-7; tentatively, D is TRBD2 (6 bases). The CDR3 is 15 residues long. Trimming took off 4 bases at V and 6 bases at J, with 19 bases between the two ends. Germline CDR1 and CDR2: LGHNA and YNFKEQ.

The chain has TRBV27 and TRBJ2-7; 10 bases map to TRBD2. The CDR3 is 15 residues long. Germline CDR1 and CDR2: MNHEY and SMNVEV (reference sequence). Germline trimming cut 5 bases from V and 3 bases from J; bases unmatched to any gene: 7. CDR3 sequence reads: CASSTQRLAGYEQYF. As DNA, the CDR3 is TGTGCCAGCAGTACCCAAAGACTAGCGGGCTACGAGCAGTACTTC.

The V call is TRBV5-8, the J call TRBJ1-5; tentatively, D is TRBD1 (6 bases). Germline CDR1 SGHTS, CDR2 YDEGEE. V was clipped by 2 bases and J by 1 base, with 13 bases between them. This CDR3 has 16 residues. The DNA of the CDR3 is TGTGCCAGCAGCTTCGGACAGCTCCTGAGCAATCAGCCCCAGCATTTT. It yields the protein CASSFGQLLSNQPQHF.

A word on this clone: Compared with germline, one end of the junction differs, possibly owing to a read error. V and J are TRBV7-6 and TRBJ2-7, with D possibly TRBD2 on 5 matching bases. This CDR3 contains 14 residues. Looked up from germline, CDR1 is SGHVS and CDR2 is FNYEAQ. The CDR3 region is CASSVAGGGHEQYF. DNA of the CDR3: TGTGCCAGCAGCGTAGCCGGTGGAGGCCACGAGCAGTACTTC.

The chain is built from TRBV5-1 and TRBJ2-1, with 9 nucleotides matching TRBD2. Trimming cost V 2 bases and J 6 bases; bases outside gene matches: 9. This CDR3 comprises 16 residues. The V gene's germline CDR1 is SGHRS and CDR2 YFSETQ. CDR3 nucleotides: TGCGCCAGCAGCTTTAGCGGGAGTCAAGTTGGCAATGAGCAGTTCTTC. Its protein product is CASSFSGSQVGNEQFF.

The chain is built from TRBV28 and TRBJ1-1; D remains unclear. CDR3 size: 16 residues. Germline loops: CDR1 MDHEN, CDR2 SYDVKM. V was clipped by 4 bases and J by 1 base, with 16 bases between them. The CDR3 DNA reads as TGTGCCAGCAGTTCCGCCTCCCCGGCGGAGAACACTGAAGCTTTCTTT. The encoded protein is CASSSASPAENTEAFF.

The table lists this clone with many counts. The chain uses TRBV6-1 and TRBJ1-4; D uncertain. Germline lookup yields CDR1 MNHNS and CDR2 SASEGT. CDR3 length: 15 amino acids. Trimming left V 2 bases short and J 5 bases short, with 12 bases between. For the CDR3, the DNA is TGTGCCAGCAGTGAAATCTCCGCCAGGAATGAAAAACTGTTTTTT. Protein sequence: CASSEISARNEKLFF.

This clone was counted many times. This sequence joins TRBV28 and TRBJ2-3; 8 bases agree with TRBD1. The CDR3 length is 20 residues. Germline loops: CDR1 MDHEN, CDR2 SYDVKM. V gave up 5 bases and J gave up 4 bases; unmatched junction bases: 23. The CDR3 region is CASSIGRSLDRVGYPDTQYF. The CDR3 DNA sequence: TGTGCCAGCAGTATCGGTCGATCGCTGGACAGGGTCGGTTATCCAGATACGCAGTATTTT.

The V and J genes are TRBV4-1 and TRBJ1-6, with a weak D call TRBD1 (6 bases). Germline CDR1 reads MGHRA; CDR2 reads YSYEKL. The ends were cut back, 4 bases at V and 13 bases at J, with 14 bases in the middle. The CDR3 spans 13 residues. The CDR3 is CASSLGQTTPLHF. The DNA for the CDR3 is TGCGCCAGCAGCCTAGGACAGACGACCCCCCTCCACTTT.

The chain carries TRBV5-1 and TRBJ2-1; 13 nucleotides line up with TRBD2. Germline CDR1 and CDR2: SGHRS and YFSETQ. The J segment lost 13 bases and the V segment lost 4 bases, leaving 8 bases of the junction unmatched. This CDR3 has 14 residues. In nucleotides, the CDR3 is TGCGCCAGCAGCGAAGGGACTAGCGGGAAAGAACAGTTCTTC. Encoded protein: CASSEGTSGKEQFF. The whole variable domain, remainder taken from reference TRBV5-1 and TRBJ2-1, is KAGVTQTPRYLIKTRGQQVTLSCSPISGHRSVSWYQQTPGQGLQFLFEYFSETQRNKGNFPGRFSGRQFSNSRSEMNVSTLELGDSALYLCASSEGTSGKEQFFGPGTRLTVL.

The chain uses TRBV19 and TRBJ1-5, with a weak D call TRBD1 (5 bases). Trimming stripped 7 bases from V and 6 bases from J, with 19 bases between. The CDR3 length is 15 residues. Germline CDR1 LNHDA, CDR2 SQIVND (reference sequence). The CDR3 region has the DNA TGTGCCAGTATCGACACCGGGGGTGGTTTTCAGCCCCAGCATTTT. It codes for CASIDTGGGFQPQHF. The variable domain in full, completed from reference TRBV19 and TRBJ1-5, reads DGGITQSPKYLFRKEGQNVTLSCEQNLNHDAMYWYRQDPGQGLRLIYYSQIVNDFQKGDIAEGYSVSREKKESFPLTVTSAQKNPTAFYLCASIDTGGGFQPQHFGDGTRLSIL.

V is TRBV24-1 and J is TRBJ2-1; D is possibly TRBD2 (6 bases). This CDR3 region has 17 residues. From germline, CDR1 is KGHDR and CDR2 SFDVKD. V lost 3 bases, J lost 0 bases, and 14 bases lay in between. In nucleotides, the CDR3 is TGTGCCACCAGTGATCCGCGGGACCGGAGCTCCTACAATGAGCAGTTCTTC. The encoded protein is CATSDPRDRSSYNEQFF.

This chain uses TRBV7-2 with TRBJ1-1; 7 bases map to TRBD1. The CDR3 contains 16 residues. In germline, CDR1 is SGHTA, CDR2 FQGNSA. V lost 3 bases and J lost 0; bases outside the gene matches: 7. The CDR3 here is CASSLAGQTMNTEAFF. CDR3 bases: TGTGCCAGCAGCTTGGCGGGACAGACTATGAACACTGAAGCTTTCTTT.

This clone has just one count. The rearrangement joins TRBV19 to TRBJ1-2; TRBD1 matches at 7 bases. V lost 7 bases, J lost 2 bases, and 10 bases stayed unmatched. Germline lookup yields CDR1 LNHDA and CDR2 SQIVND (reference sequence). The CDR3 runs 15 residues. This chain's CDR3 is CASNPQQGRNYGYTF. The DNA for the CDR3 is TGTGCCAGTAACCCACAACAGGGGAGAAACTATGGCTACACCTTC.

V is TRBV11-3 and J is TRBJ2-7; D might be TRBD1 (6 bases). The V end lost 5 bases, the J end lost 3 bases, and 20 bases lay between the germline ends. CDR1 is SGHNT and CDR2 is YENEEA in the germline V gene. The CDR3 is made up of 16 amino acids. Here the CDR3 reads CASSQNSLAGVYEQYF. For the CDR3, the DNA is TGTGCCAGCAGCCAAAATTCATTGGCAGGGGTCTACGAGCAGTACTTC.

V and J are TRBV10-3 and TRBJ1-1; D not certain. Germline V lookup: CDR1 ENHRY, CDR2 SYGVKD. Trimming pared 3 bases from V and 1 base from J, leaving 9 bases between. This CDR3 is built from 14 residues. The CDR3 region has the DNA TGTGCCATCAGTGACCGGGCGGGGAACACTGAAGCTTTCTTT. Amino acid sequence: CAISDRAGNTEAFF.

The chain joins TRBV7-8 to TRBJ2-7; perhaps TRBD2 as D (6 bases). The CDR3 consists of 14 residues. Deletions cut 5 bases from V and 6 bases from J, with 17 bases between. Germline V gene lookup returns CDR1 SGHVS and CDR2 FQNEAQ. The CDR3 region is CASSKDGSGFEQYF. The CDR3 nucleotides are TGTGCCAGCAGCAAGGACGGGAGCGGATTCGAGCAGTACTTC.

The chain uses TRBV19 and TRBJ2-7; 8 nucleotides match TRBD2. This CDR3 contains 17 residues. CDR1 and CDR2 from the germline V gene are LNHDA and SQIVND (reference sequence). After removal of 6 bases from V and 0 bases from J, the junction contained 13 bases not matched to a gene. This CDR3 reads CASRITASGTSSYEQYF. The CDR3 DNA reads TGTGCCAGTAGGATCACAGCATCCGGGACTAGCTCCTACGAGCAGTACTTC.

The count of this clone is one. The junction and the germline gene differ at one end; a read error may be behind it. The rearrangement links TRBV6-2 or TRBV6-3 to TRBJ2-3, with 8 bases identical to TRBD2. The CDR3 length is 15 residues. Germline loops: CDR1 MNHEY, CDR2 SVGEGT. CDR3 sequence (DNA): TGTGCCAGCAGTTACTCGATCACTAGCGGCTTCAGATTGGGTTTT. This sequence encodes CASSYSITSGFRLGF.

This chain joins TRBV6-5 and TRBJ1-2; D possibly corresponds to TRBD1 (5 bases). Trimming stripped 5 bases from V and 5 bases from J, with 15 bases between. The CDR3 spans 14 residues. Germline CDR1 and CDR2: MNHEY and SVGAGI. The CDR3 nucleotides are TGTGCCAGCAGTCGCACAGGAACAGGATATGGCTACACCTTC. Translated, it gives CASSRTGTGYGYTF.

This sequence joins TRBV6-2 or TRBV6-3 and TRBJ1-2; TRBD1 matches 8 bases. This CDR3 has 14 residues. V was clipped by 5 bases and J by 6 bases; unmatched bases: 8. The germline V gene has CDR1 MNHEY and CDR2 SVGEGT. Here the CDR3 reads CASSLRQGLNGYTF. The CDR3 DNA is TGTGCCAGCAGTCTACGACAGGGGTTAAATGGCTACACCTTC.

The chain carries TRBV29-1 and TRBJ1-1, with D perhaps TRBD1 (5 bases). Trimming removed 3 bases at V and 1 base at J, with 9 bases between. The germline CDR1 and CDR2 sequences are SQVTM and ANQGSEA. The length of the CDR3 is 13 residues. CDR3: CSVETEPNTEAFF. Written as DNA, the CDR3 is TGCAGCGTTGAGACAGAGCCGAACACTGAAGCTTTCTTT.

The chain combines TRBV5-1 with TRBJ2-2; 11 nucleotides agree with TRBD2. CDR1 and CDR2 (germline): SGHRS, YFSETQ. V was clipped by 4 bases and J by 7 bases; unmatched bases: 9. The CDR3 loop spans 16 amino acids. CDR3 DNA: TGCGCCAGCAGCCTCCAACTAGCGGGAGCCGGCGGGGAGCTGTTTTTT. It codes for CASSLQLAGAGGELFF.

This chain connects TRBV28 to TRBJ1-1; unclear D gene. The CDR3 is made up of 14 amino acids. Trimming cost V 6 bases and J 2 bases, with 13 bases left between them. Germline V gene data show CDR1 as MDHEN and CDR2 as SYDVKM. CDR3: CASSSGEQNTEAFF. CDR3 sequence (DNA): TGTGCCAGCAGCTCAGGTGAACAAAACACTGAAGCTTTCTTT. Combining the CDR3 with reference TRBV28 and TRBJ1-1 gives the whole variable domain DVKVTQSSRYLVKRTGEKVFLECVQDMDHENMFWYRQDPGLGLRLIYFSYDVKMKEKGDIPEGYSVSREKKERFSLILESASTNQTSMYLCASSSGEQNTEAFFGQGTRLTVV.

This clone was counted a few times. The chain has TRBV5-1 and TRBJ1-4; possible D gene TRBD1, 5 bases. Deletions cut 0 bases from V and 6 bases from J, with 12 bases between. Germline assignment: CDR1 SGHRS and CDR2 YFSETQ. The CDR3 extends over 15 amino acids. The CDR3 here is CASSLAAGKDEKLFF. CDR3 nucleotides: TGCGCCAGCAGCTTGGCTGCAGGGAAGGATGAAAAACTGTTTTTT.